The T cell receptor beta chain described here comes from a study of cytomegalovirus exposure and HLA in healthy donors. Study-wide context: A preliminary data release comprised 70 million to 95 million unique TCRs obtained from HLA-typed donors. Regarding the study as a whole: HLA alleles showed associations with 15,000 to 20,000 TCR beta sequences in a later analysis, at a 0.05 false discovery rate.

There are 17 residues in the CDR3. J lost 10 bases, V lost 1 base, and 14 bases had no gene match. Germline V lookup: CDR1 SEHNR, CDR2 FQNEAQ (reference sequence). To note about this clone: Its antigen is unidentified.

PCR employed 60 Vbeta and 13 Jbeta primers. Generated by immunoSEQ multiplex PCR, the TCRdb table keeps only in-frame clones and is missing some. Among under 200,000 clones listed, more than 60% were seen once. This TCR came from a woman aged 40 to 55 in good health and CMV-seropositive. V usage is TRBV7-9 and J usage is TRBJ1-4; the match to TRBD1 covers 8 bases. The specimen sequenced was PBMCs. The CDR3 sequence is CASSLDPGTGGGGKLFF. The CDR3 DNA is TGTGCCAGCAGCTTAGATCCGGGCACAGGGGGAGGTGGAAAACTGTTTTTT.